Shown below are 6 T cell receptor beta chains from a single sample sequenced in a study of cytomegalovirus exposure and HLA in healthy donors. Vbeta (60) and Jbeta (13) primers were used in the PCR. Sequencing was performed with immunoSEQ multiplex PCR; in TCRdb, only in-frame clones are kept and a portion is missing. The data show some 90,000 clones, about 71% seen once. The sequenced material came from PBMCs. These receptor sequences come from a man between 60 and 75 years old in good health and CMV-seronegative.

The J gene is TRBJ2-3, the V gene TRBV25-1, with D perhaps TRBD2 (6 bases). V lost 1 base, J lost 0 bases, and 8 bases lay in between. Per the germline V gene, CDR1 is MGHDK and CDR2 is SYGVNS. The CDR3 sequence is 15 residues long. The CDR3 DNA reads TGTGCCAGCAGTGAATGGGCGGGGAGCACAGATACGCAGTATTTT. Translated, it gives CASSEWAGSTDTQYF.

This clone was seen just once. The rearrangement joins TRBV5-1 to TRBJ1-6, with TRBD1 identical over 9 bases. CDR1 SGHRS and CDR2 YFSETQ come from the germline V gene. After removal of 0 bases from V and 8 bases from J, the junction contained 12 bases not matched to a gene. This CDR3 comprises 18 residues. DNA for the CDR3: TGCGCCAGCAGCTTGGTCCGGGTGACAGGGGGTGACCATTCACCCCTCCACTTT. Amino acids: CASSLVRVTGGDHSPLHF.

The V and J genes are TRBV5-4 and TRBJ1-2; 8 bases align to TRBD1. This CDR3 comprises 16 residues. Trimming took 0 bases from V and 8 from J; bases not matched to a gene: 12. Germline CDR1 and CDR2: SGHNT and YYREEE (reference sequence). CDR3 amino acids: CASSLGLTGAYPGYTF. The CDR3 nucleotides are TGTGCCAGCAGCTTGGGCCTGACAGGGGCTTATCCCGGCTACACCTTC.

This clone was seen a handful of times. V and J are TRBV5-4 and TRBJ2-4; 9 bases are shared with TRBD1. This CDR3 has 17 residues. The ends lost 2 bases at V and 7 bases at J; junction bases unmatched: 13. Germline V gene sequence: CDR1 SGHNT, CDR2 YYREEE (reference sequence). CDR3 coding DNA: TGTGCCAGCAGCTTCAGGGGGACAGGGCGTTGGTTGAACATTCAGTACTTC. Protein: CASSFRGTGRWLNIQYF.

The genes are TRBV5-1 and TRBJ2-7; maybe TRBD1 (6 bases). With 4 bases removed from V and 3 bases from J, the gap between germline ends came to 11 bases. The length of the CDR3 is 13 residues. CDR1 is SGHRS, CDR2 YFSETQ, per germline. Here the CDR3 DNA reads TGCGCCAGCAGCACCGGACAGAACTACGAGCAGTACTTC. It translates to CASSTGQNYEQYF.

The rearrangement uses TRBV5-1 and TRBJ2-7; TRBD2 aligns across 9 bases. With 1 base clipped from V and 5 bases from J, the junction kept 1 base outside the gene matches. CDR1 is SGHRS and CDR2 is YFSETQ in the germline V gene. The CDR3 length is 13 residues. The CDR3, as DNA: TGCGCCAGCAGCTTGCCTAGCGGGGACGAGCAGTACTTC. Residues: CASSLPSGDEQYF.